This T cell receptor (beta chain) appears in the sequencing data of a study of T cell repertoires in cytomegalovirus infection. On the study more broadly: Both CMV infection and a matching HLA type were indicated by public TCR beta signatures.

This clonotype was picked up a small number of times. One entry per CDR3 protein, called by TCRdb with MiXCR from the reads. The repertoire consists of about 740,000 distinct CDR3 sequences, with roughly a third occurring once and the leading ten covering more than 2.5%. V lost 7 bases and J lost 3, with 12 bases in between. There are 13 residues in the CDR3. The sequenced sample was PBMCs. The origin of this receptor is a human donor in good health (CMV status not recorded). Some clones in this sample may be carry-over from other donors' samples. The genes are TRBV12-3 or TRBV12-4 and TRBJ1-1, with a weak D call TRBD1 (5 bases). The CDR3 is CASNRGVYTEAFF. CDR3 nucleotide sequence: TGTGCCAGCAATAGGGGCGTATACACTGAAGCTTTCTTT.